The table lists the clone carrying this TCR beta chain with a few counts. Its antigen remains unidentified. TCRdb analysed the 5' RACE reads with MiXCR anew, one entry per CDR3 protein. The table shows approximately 450,000 distinct CDR3 sequences, with about 20% occurring only once. With 4 bases clipped from V and 5 bases from J, the junction kept 7 bases outside the gene matches. This CDR3 is 15 amino acids long. Germline lookup yields CDR1 SGHAT and CDR2 FQNNGV. This record belongs to a study of T-cell memory formation after mild COVID-19. On the study more broadly: The two donors had largely donor-specific TCR clusters. Whole-study findings and limits: The main location of contracting CD4+ clones was CM and EM, and that of contracting CD8+ clones was EMRA. That cross-reactive memory joined was suggested by some responding clones appearing in pre-infection memory.

The sequenced sample was PBMCs or a T cell subset sorted from them (not recorded which). This TCR came from an adult woman who had mild COVID-19 (a few samples of this study predate the infection). Cell type and time point are not known. The rearrangement uses TRBV11-2 and TRBJ2-1; 8 bases line up with TRBD2. This CDR3 reads CASSSLPGLDNEQFF. Written as DNA, the CDR3 is TGTGCCAGCAGCTCACTTCCGGGACTAGACAATGAGCAGTTCTTC. Full variable domain (remainder filled in from reference TRBV11-2 and TRBJ2-1): EAGVAQSPRYKIIEKRQSVAFWCNPISGHATLYWYQQILGQGPKLLIQFQNNGVVDDSQLPKDRFSAERLKGVDSTLKIQPAKLEDSAVYLCASSSLPGLDNEQFFGPGTRLTVL.